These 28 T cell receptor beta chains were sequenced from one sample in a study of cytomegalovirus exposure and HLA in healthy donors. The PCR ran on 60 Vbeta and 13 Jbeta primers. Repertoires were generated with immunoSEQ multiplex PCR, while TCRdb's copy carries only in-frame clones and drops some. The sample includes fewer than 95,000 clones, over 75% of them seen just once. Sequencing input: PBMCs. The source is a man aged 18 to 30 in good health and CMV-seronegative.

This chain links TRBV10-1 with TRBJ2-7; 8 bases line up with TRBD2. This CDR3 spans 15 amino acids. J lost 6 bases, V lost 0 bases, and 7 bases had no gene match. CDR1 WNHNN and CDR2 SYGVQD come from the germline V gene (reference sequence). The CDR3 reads CASSESGGAGSEQYF. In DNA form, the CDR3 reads TGCGCCAGCAGTGAGTCCGGGGGGGCAGGGAGCGAGCAGTACTTC.

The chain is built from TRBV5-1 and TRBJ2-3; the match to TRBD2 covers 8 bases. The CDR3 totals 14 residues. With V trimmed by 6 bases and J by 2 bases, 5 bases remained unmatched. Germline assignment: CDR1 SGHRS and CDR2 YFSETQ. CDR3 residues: CASMNGGATDTQYF. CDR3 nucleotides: TGCGCCAGCATGAACGGGGGGGCCACAGATACGCAGTATTTT. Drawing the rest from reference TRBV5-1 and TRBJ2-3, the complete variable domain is KAGVTQTPRYLIKTRGQQVTLSCSPISGHRSVSWYQQTPGQGLQFLFEYFSETQRNKGNFPGRFSGRQFSNSRSEMNVSTLELGDSALYLCASMNGGATDTQYFGPGTRLTVL.

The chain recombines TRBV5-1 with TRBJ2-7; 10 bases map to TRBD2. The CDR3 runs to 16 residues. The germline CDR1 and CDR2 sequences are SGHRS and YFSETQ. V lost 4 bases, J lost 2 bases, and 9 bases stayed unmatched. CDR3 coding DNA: TGCGCCAGCAGCGGCGAACTAGCGGGGAAACCCTACGAGCAGTACTTC. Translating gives CASSGELAGKPYEQYF.

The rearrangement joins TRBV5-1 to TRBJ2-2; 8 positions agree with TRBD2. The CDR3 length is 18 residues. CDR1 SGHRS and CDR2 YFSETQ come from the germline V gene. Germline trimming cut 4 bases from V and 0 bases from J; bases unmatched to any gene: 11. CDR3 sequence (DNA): TGCGCCAGCAGCCTCCCGAGAGGCGGGGGGCCGAACACCGGGGAGCTGTTTTTT. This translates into CASSLPRGGGPNTGELFF.

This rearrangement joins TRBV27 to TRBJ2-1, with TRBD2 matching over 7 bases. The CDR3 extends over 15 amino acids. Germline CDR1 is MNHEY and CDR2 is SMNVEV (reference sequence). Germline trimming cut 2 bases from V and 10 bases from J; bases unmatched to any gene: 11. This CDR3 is CASSLKPAWGGEQFF. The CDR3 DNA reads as TGTGCCAGCAGTTTAAAGCCGGCGTGGGGAGGGGAGCAGTTCTTC.

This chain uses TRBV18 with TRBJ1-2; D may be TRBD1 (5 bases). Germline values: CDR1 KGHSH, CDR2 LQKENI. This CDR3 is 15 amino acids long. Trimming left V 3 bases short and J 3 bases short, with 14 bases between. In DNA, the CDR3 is TGTGCCAGCTCACCCGGCCTCCTAGGGGACTATGGCTACACCTTC. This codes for CASSPGLLGDYGYTF.

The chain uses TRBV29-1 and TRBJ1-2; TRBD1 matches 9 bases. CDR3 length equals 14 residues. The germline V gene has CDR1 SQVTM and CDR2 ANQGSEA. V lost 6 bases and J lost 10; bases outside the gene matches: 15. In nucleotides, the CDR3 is TGCAGCGTACCCGGACAGGGGTTGGTGTTAGACTACACCTTC. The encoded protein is CSVPGQGLVLDYTF.

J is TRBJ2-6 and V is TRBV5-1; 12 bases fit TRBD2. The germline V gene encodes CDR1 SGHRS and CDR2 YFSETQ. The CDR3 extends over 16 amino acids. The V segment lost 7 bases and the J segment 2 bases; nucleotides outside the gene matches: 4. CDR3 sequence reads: CASYASGGAGANVLTF. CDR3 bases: TGCGCCAGCTATGCTAGCGGGGGGGCTGGGGCCAACGTCCTGACTTTC.

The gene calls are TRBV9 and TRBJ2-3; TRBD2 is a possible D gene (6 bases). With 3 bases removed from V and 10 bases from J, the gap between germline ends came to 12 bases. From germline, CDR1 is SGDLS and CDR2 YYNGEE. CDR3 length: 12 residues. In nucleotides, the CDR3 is TGTGCCAGCAGCGGGCGGGACGAGGCGCAGTATTTT. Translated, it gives CASSGRDEAQYF. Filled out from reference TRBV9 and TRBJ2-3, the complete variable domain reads DSGVTQTPKHLITATGQRVTLRCSPRSGDLSVYWYQQSLDQGLQFLIQYYNGEERAKGNILERFSAQQFPDLHSELNLSSLELGDSALYFCASSGRDEAQYFGPGTRLTVL.

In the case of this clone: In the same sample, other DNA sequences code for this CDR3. CDR3 loop: CASSLTSGPNNEQFF. The CDR3 DNA reads TGCGCCAGCAGCCTCACTAGCGGGCCTAACAATGAGCAGTTCTTC. This chain connects TRBV5-1 to TRBJ2-1, with TRBD2 identical over 9 bases. The CDR3 loop spans 15 amino acids. V gave up 4 bases and J gave up 5 bases; unmatched junction bases: 7. The V gene's germline CDR1 is SGHRS and CDR2 YFSETQ.

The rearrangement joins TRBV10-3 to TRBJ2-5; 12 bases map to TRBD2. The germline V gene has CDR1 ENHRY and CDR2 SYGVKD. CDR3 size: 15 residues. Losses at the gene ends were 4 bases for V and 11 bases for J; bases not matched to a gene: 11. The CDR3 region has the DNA TGTGCCATCAGTGGGGAACTAGCGGGGGGTCGTGAGCAGTACTTC. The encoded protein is CAISGELAGGREQYF.

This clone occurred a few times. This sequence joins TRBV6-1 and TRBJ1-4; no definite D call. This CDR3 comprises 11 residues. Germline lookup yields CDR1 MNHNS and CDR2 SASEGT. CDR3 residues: CAGWAERRLFF. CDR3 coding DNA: TGTGCGGGTTGGGCCGAACGAAGACTGTTTTTT.

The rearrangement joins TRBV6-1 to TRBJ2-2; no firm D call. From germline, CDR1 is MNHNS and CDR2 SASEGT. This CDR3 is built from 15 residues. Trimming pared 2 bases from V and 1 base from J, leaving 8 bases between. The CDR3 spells CASSEPGLNTGELFF. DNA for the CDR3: TGTGCCAGCAGTGAACCGGGTTTGAACACCGGGGAGCTGTTTTTT.

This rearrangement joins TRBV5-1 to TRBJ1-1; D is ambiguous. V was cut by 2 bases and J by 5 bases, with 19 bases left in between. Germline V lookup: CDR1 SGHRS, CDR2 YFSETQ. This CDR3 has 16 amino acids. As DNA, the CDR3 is TGCGCCAGCAGCTTTATAGCCGCGCCCGTGAGGACTGAAGCTTTCTTT. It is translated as CASSFIAAPVRTEAFF.

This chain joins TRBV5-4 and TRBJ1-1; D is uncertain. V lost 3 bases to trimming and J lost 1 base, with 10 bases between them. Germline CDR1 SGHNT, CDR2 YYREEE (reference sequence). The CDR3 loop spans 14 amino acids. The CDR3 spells CASSSRAGNTEAFF. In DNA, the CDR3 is TGTGCCAGCAGCTCGAGGGCAGGGAACACTGAAGCTTTCTTT. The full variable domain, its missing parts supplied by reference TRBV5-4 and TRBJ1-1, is ETGVTQSPTHLIKTRGQQVTLRCSSQSGHNTVSWYQQALGQGPQFIFQYYREEENGRGNFPPRFSGLQFPNYSSELNVNALELDDSALYLCASSSRAGNTEAFFGQGTRLTVV.

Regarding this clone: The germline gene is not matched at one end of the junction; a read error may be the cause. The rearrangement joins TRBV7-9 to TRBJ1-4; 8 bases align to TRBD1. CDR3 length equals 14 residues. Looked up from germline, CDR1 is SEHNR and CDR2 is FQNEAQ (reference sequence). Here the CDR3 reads CSSSFWTGTEKLFF. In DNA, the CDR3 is TGTTCCAGCAGCTTCTGGACAGGGACCGAAAAACTGTTTTTT.

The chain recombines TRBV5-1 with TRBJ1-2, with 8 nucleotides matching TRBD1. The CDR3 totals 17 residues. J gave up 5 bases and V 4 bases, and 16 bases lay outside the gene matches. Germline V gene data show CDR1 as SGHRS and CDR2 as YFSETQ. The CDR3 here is CASSPGTGPSAQYGYTF. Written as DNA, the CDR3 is TGCGCCAGCAGCCCCGGGACAGGACCATCAGCGCAATATGGCTACACCTTC.

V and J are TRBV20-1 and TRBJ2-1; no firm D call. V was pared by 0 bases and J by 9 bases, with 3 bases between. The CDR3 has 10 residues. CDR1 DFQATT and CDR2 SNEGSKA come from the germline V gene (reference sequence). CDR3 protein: CSARDIEQFF. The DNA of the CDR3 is TGCAGTGCTAGAGATATTGAGCAGTTCTTC.

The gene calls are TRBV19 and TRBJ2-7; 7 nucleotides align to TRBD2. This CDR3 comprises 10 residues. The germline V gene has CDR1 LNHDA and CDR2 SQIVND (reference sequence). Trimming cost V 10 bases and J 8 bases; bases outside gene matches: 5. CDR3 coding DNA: TGTGCCACTGGGGAGGGGAAGCAGTACTTC. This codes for CATGEGKQYF. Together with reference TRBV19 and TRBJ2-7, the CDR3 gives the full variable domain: DGGITQSPKYLFRKEGQNVTLSCEQNLNHDAMYWYRQDPGQGLRLIYYSQIVNDFQKGDIAEGYSVSREKKESFPLTVTSAQKNPTAFYLCATGEGKQYFGPGTRLTVT.

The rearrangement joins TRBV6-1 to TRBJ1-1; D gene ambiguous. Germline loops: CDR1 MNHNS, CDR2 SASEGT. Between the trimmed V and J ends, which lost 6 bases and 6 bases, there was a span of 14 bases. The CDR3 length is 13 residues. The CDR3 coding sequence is TGTGCCAGCAGGCGGAACTCCGACGCTGAAGCTTTCTTT. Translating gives CASRRNSDAEAFF.

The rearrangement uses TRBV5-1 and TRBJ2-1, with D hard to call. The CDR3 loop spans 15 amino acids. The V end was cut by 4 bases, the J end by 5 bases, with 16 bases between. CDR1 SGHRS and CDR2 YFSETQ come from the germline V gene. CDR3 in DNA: TGCGCCAGCAGCCCCCGTTCGTCCCCGGACAATGAGCAGTTCTTC. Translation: CASSPRSSPDNEQFF.

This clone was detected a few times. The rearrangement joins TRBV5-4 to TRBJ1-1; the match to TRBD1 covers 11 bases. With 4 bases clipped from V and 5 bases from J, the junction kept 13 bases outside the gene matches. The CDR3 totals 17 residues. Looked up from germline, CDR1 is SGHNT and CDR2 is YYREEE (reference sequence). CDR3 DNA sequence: TGTGCCAGCAGCGGGATCGGACAGGGGGCAAGGAGGACTGAAGCTTTCTTT. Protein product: CASSGIGQGARRTEAFF.

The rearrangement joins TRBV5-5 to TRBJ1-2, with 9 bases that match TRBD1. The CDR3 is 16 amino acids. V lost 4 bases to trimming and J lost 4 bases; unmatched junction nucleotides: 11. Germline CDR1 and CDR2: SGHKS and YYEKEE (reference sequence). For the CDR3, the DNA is TGTGCCAGCAGCCCGGACAGGGGTAGTTACAGCTATGGCTACACCTTC. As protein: CASSPDRGSYSYGYTF.

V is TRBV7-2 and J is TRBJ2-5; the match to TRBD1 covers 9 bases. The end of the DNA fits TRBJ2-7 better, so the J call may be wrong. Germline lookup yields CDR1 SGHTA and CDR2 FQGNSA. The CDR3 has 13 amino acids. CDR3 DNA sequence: TGTGCCAGCAGCAAGGGACAGGGCTACGAGCAGTACTTC. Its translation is CASSKGQGYEQYF.

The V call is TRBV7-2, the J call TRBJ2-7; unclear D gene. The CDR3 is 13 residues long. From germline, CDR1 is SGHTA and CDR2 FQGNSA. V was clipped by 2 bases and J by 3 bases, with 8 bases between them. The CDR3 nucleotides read TGTGCCAGCAGCTTATCGAACAGCTACGAGCAGTACTTC. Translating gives CASSLSNSYEQYF. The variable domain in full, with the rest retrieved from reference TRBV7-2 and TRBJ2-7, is GAGVSQSPSNKVTEKGKDVELRCDPISGHTALYWYRQSLGQGLEFLIYFQGNSAPDKSGLPSDRFSAERTGGSVSTLTIQRTQQEDSAVYLCASSLSNSYEQYFGPGTRLTVT.

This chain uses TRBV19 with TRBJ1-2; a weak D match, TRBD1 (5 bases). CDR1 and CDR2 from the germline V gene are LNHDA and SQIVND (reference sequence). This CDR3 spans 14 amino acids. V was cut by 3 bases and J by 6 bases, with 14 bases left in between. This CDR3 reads CASSIFGREDGYTF. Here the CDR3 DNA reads TGTGCCAGTAGTATCTTCGGCAGGGAGGATGGCTACACCTTC.

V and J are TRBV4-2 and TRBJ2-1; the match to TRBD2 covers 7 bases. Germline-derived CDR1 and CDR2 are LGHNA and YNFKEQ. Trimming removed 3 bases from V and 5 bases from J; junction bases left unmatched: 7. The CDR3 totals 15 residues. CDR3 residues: CASSQVGGGNNEQFF. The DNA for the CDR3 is TGTGCCAGCAGCCAGGTGGGCGGGGGTAACAATGAGCAGTTCTTC.

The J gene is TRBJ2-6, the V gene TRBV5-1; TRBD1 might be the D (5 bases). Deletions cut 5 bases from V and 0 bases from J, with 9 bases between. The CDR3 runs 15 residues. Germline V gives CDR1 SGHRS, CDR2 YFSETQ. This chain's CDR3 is CASRADSSGANVLTF. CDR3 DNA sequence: TGCGCCAGCAGGGCAGACAGCTCTGGGGCCAACGTCCTGACTTTC.